Below, 27 T cell receptor beta chains from the same sample are listed, as sequenced in a study of T-cell reconstitution after alpha-beta-depleted transplantation in children. This sample's TCRbeta library carried unique molecular identifier barcodes. TCRdb fed the PCR reads into MiXCR, producing one record per CDR3 protein. The repertoire consists of 450,000 to 600,000 distinct CDR3 sequences, with around 13% occurring once and the leading ten covering about 2%. Material: PBMCs, mostly from graft donor cells, obtained 360 days after TCRalphabeta/CD19-depleted stem cell transplant. The origin of the receptors is a male patient under 18 who had a stem cell transplant for acute myeloid leukemia, so the T cells may come from the graft donor.

In its sample, this clonotype was seen a few times. The chain joins TRBV20-1 to TRBJ2-7; 9 positions match TRBD2. Trimming at V came to 2 bases and at J to 7 bases, leaving 9 bases not matched to a gene. Germline V gene lookup returns CDR1 DFQATT and CDR2 SNEGSKA (reference sequence). The CDR3 runs 14 residues. The CDR3 here is CSARSLAGSYEQYF. DNA of the CDR3: TGCAGTGCTAGAAGCCTAGCGGGATCGTATGAGCAGTACTTC.

This clonotype was detected a few times. V and J are TRBV2 and TRBJ2-2, with a tentative D call TRBD1 (5 bases). This CDR3 is built from 13 residues. Germline-derived CDR1 and CDR2 are SNHLY and FYNNEI. V was cut by 6 bases and J by 6 bases, with 11 bases left in between. This CDR3 is CASRQDQPGELFF. In nucleotides, the CDR3 is TGTGCCAGCAGACAGGACCAGCCCGGGGAGCTGTTTTTT. The entire variable domain, with the rest obtained from reference TRBV2 and TRBJ2-2, is as follows: EPEVTQTPSHQVTQMGQEVILRCVPISNHLYFYWYRQILGQKVEFLVSFYNNEISEKSEIFDDQFSVERPDGSNFTLKIRSTKLEDSAMYFCASRQDQPGELFFGEGSRLTVL.

V gene TRBV5-6 combines with J gene TRBJ2-1; D perhaps matches TRBD2 (6 bases). The CDR3 extends over 14 amino acids. Trimming pared 5 bases from V and 2 bases from J, leaving 11 bases between. The germline V gene encodes CDR1 SGHDT and CDR2 YYEEEE. The CDR3 region is CASSRGLPYNEQFF. DNA of the CDR3: TGTGCCAGCAGTCGGGGGTTGCCCTACAATGAGCAGTTCTTC.

This clonotype has a handful of counts. The chain recombines TRBV27 with TRBJ1-4, with D possibly TRBD1 on 5 matching bases. Trimming removed 0 bases at V and 8 bases at J, with 19 bases between. The CDR3 totals 17 residues. Per germline, CDR1 MNHEY and CDR2 SMNVEV (reference sequence). In DNA, the CDR3 is TGTGCCAGCAGTTTATCATTTCCGGGGGGGAAGTACGAAAAACTGTTTTTT. This gives the protein CASSLSFPGGKYEKLFF.

This clonotype has at least ten counts. This rearrangement joins TRBV4-3 to TRBJ2-3; D may be TRBD1 (6 bases). V lost 3 bases and J 4 bases, leaving 20 bases between the germline ends. The CDR3 consists of 17 residues. The V gene's germline CDR1 is LGHNA and CDR2 YSLEER. CDR3 DNA: TGCGCCAGCAGCCAGGCCCCCGGGACACAGATACCAGATACGCAGTATTTT. Translating it yields CASSQAPGTQIPDTQYF.

J is TRBJ2-7 and V is TRBV29-1, with D possibly matching TRBD2 (7 bases). The germline CDR1 and CDR2 sequences are SQVTM and ANQGSEA. The CDR3 has 13 residues. The germline V and J ends were trimmed by 4 bases and 2 bases, with 12 bases remaining between them. The CDR3 sequence is CSVVRRGPYEQYF. CDR3 coding DNA: TGCAGCGTTGTGAGGCGGGGGCCCTACGAGCAGTACTTC.

This clonotype was seen more than once but under ten times. This chain links TRBV20-1 with TRBJ1-1; TRBD1 might be the D (6 bases). Germline V gives CDR1 DFQATT, CDR2 SNEGSKA (reference sequence). The CDR3 is made up of 13 amino acids. With 7 bases removed from V and 0 bases from J, the gap between germline ends came to 12 bases. In DNA form, the CDR3 reads TGCAGTGGGTCGGGACACCTGAACACTGAAGCTTTCTTT. It codes for CSGSGHLNTEAFF.

This clonotype was seen more than once but under ten times. The rearrangement uses TRBV27 and TRBJ2-5; 7 nucleotides agree with TRBD1. The CDR3 contains 15 residues. Germline loops: CDR1 MNHEY, CDR2 SMNVEV (reference sequence). The junction had 11 bases not matched to a gene; V was cut back by 5 bases and J by 5 bases. This CDR3 reads CASSRWTGPSETQYF. The CDR3 nucleotides read TGTGCCAGCAGTAGGTGGACAGGCCCCAGCGAGACCCAGTACTTC.

This clonotype occurred a few times. The chain recombines TRBV12-3 or TRBV12-4 with TRBJ2-7; 14 nucleotides line up with TRBD2. The CDR3 totals 18 residues. With V trimmed by 1 base and J by 1 base, 6 bases remained unmatched. The CDR3 DNA follows: TGTGCCAGCAGTTTAGACTGGAGACTAGCGGGAGGGTCCTACGAGCAGTACTTC. It encodes CASSLDWRLAGGSYEQYF.

The V call is TRBV11-3, the J call TRBJ2-7; no definite D call. The CDR3 extends over 14 amino acids. Trimming left V 1 base short and J 2 bases short, with 9 bases between. Germline V gene data show CDR1 as SGHNT and CDR2 as YENEEA. The CDR3 coding sequence is TGTGCCAGCAGCTTAGGTCCCACTACCTACGAGCAGTACTTC. Translating gives CASSLGPTTYEQYF.

The chain uses TRBV20-1 and TRBJ2-7, with D possibly TRBD1 on 6 matching bases. The CDR3 is 14 residues long. Germline CDR1 DFQATT, CDR2 SNEGSKA (reference sequence). The V and J ends lost 5 bases and 0 bases respectively, with 14 bases between them. The CDR3 region is CSAGDTESSYEQYF. The CDR3 DNA sequence: TGCAGTGCTGGGGACACCGAAAGCTCCTACGAGCAGTACTTC.

The CDR3 sequence: CASSPIQGDTQYF. CDR3 coding DNA: TGTGCCAGCAGTCCCATACAGGGAGATACGCAGTATTTT. The chain joins TRBV28 to TRBJ2-3, with D maybe TRBD1 (6 bases). The germline V and J ends were trimmed by 5 bases and 5 bases, with 11 bases remaining between them. The CDR3 consists of 13 residues. Germline CDR1 reads MDHEN; CDR2 reads SYDVKM.

The sample holds a few counts of this clonotype. The chain links TRBV20-1 to TRBJ2-3; 8 positions agree with TRBD1. This CDR3 has 13 residues. Germline CDR1 is DFQATT and CDR2 is SNEGSKA (reference sequence). Trimming removed 5 bases from V and 6 bases from J; junction bases left unmatched: 7. CDR3 in amino acids: CSAEYRGMDTQYF. The CDR3 DNA reads TGCAGTGCTGAATACAGGGGGATGGATACGCAGTATTTT.

This rearrangement joins TRBV20-1 to TRBJ2-5; TRBD1 agrees at 7 bases. The CDR3 is made up of 12 amino acids. V dropped 8 bases and J dropped 4; count of bases not matched to a gene: 7. Looked up from germline, CDR1 is DFQATT and CDR2 is SNEGSKA (reference sequence). CDR3 sequence reads: CSPDRVGETQYF. Here the CDR3 DNA reads TGCAGTCCAGACAGGGTGGGAGAGACCCAGTACTTC.

The V and J genes are TRBV15 and TRBJ2-7; 11 nucleotides match TRBD2. CDR3 length: 15 residues. V was pared by 1 base and J by 6 bases, with 5 bases of the junction left unmatched. Germline-derived CDR1 and CDR2 are LNHNV and YYDKDF (reference sequence). The DNA for the CDR3 is TGTGCCACCAGCAGAGCGACTAGCGGGACCCCCGAGCAGTACTTC. Protein product: CATSRATSGTPEQYF.

CDR3 sequence reads: CASSVALAGVVDPQYF. In DNA form, the CDR3 reads TGTGCCAGCAGCGTAGCGCTAGCGGGAGTGGTTGACCCGCAGTATTTT. V is TRBV9 and J is TRBJ2-3; TRBD2 matches at 10 bases. CDR1 SGDLS and CDR2 YYNGEE come from the germline V gene. Trimming removed 0 bases from V and 10 bases from J; junction bases left unmatched: 11. The CDR3 runs 16 residues.

This chain uses TRBV7-8 with TRBJ2-1; 9 bases are a match to TRBD2. This CDR3 contains 16 residues. Germline assignment: CDR1 SGHVS and CDR2 FQNEAQ. After removal of 5 bases from V and 8 bases from J, the junction contained 13 bases not matched to a gene. The CDR3 loop reads CASSPPPAGGRDEQFF. The CDR3 DNA reads as TGTGCCAGCAGCCCCCCCCCCGCGGGAGGGAGGGATGAGCAGTTCTTC.

CDR3 region: CASSFGGGPNEQFF. Here the CDR3 DNA reads TGTGCCAGCAGTTTCGGGGGAGGGCCCAATGAGCAGTTCTTC. The gene calls are TRBV12-3 or TRBV12-4 and TRBJ2-1; TRBD2 matches 7 bases. V was pared by 3 bases and J by 6 bases, with 5 bases of the junction left unmatched. CDR3 length equals 14 residues.

This clonotype was seen many times. The V gene is TRBV4-3, the J gene TRBJ1-1; D may be TRBD1 (5 bases). CDR1 and CDR2 from the germline V gene are LGHNA and YSLEER. The CDR3 totals 14 residues. Trimming took 3 bases from V and 6 from J, leaving 14 bases between them. The chain's CDR3 is CASSQGGVVAEAFF. CDR3 coding DNA: TGCGCCAGCAGCCAGGGAGGGGTGGTAGCTGAAGCTTTCTTT.

This chain uses TRBV30 with TRBJ2-1; TRBD2 matches 9 bases. This CDR3 spans 14 amino acids. Germline trimming cut 3 bases from V and 9 bases from J; bases unmatched to any gene: 9. Germline lookup yields CDR1 GTSNPN and CDR2 SVGIG (reference sequence). CDR3 amino acids: CAWRLAGGPVEQFF. Written as DNA, the CDR3 is TGTGCCTGGAGACTGGCGGGAGGGCCGGTTGAGCAGTTCTTC.

The chain has TRBV5-1 and TRBJ2-4; possible D gene TRBD2, 5 bases. Trimming removed 2 bases at V and 8 bases at J, with 14 bases between. In germline, CDR1 is SGHRS, CDR2 YFSETQ. CDR3 length: 14 residues. CDR3 bases: TGCGCCAGCAGCTTAGGCTCGGAGGTAGACATTCAGTACTTC. This codes for CASSLGSEVDIQYF.

This clonotype was seen a handful of times. The chain joins TRBV12-5 to TRBJ2-7; 8 bases are shared with TRBD1. The CDR3 is 16 residues long. Trimming removed 6 bases from V and 3 bases from J; junction bases left unmatched: 13. Germline loops: CDR1 LGHNT, CDR2 FRNRAP. CDR3 loop: CASGTLPGQAIYEQYF. The CDR3 DNA is TGTGCTAGTGGGACTCTTCCGGGACAGGCGATCTACGAGCAGTACTTC.

In this sample, this clonotype turned up many times. This chain joins TRBV12-3 or TRBV12-4 and TRBJ2-5, with TRBD2 matching over 13 bases. The CDR3 is 17 amino acids. With V trimmed by 10 bases and J by 2 bases, 13 bases remained unmatched. CDR3 loop: CATRPGLAGSLQETQYF. CDR3 in DNA: TGTGCCACCCGGCCGGGACTAGCGGGATCCCTACAAGAGACCCAGTACTTC.

There are a few counts of this clonotype. The chain joins TRBV9 to TRBJ2-7; D may correspond to TRBD1 or TRBD2 (5 bases each). The germline V gene has CDR1 SGDLS and CDR2 YYNGEE. The V end lost 2 bases, the J end lost 9 bases, and 21 bases lay between the germline ends. This CDR3 region has 15 residues. CDR3 coding DNA: TGTGCCAGCAGCGTGGACGGTACGGGACCCGTCGTGCAGTACTTC. Amino acids: CASSVDGTGPVVQYF.

This clonotype was seen a few times. The chain links TRBV28 to TRBJ2-7, with TRBD2 as a possible D gene (5 bases). CDR1 and CDR2 from the germline V gene are MDHEN and SYDVKM. Trimming took off 3 bases at V and 7 bases at J, with 16 bases between the two ends. The CDR3 runs to 14 residues. CDR3 coding DNA: TGTGCCAGCAGTTTTGTAACAATCCGAGGGGAGCAGTACTTC. It translates to CASSFVTIRGEQYF.

A few counts support this clonotype. The rearrangement links TRBV20-1 to TRBJ1-6; TRBD1 matches at 10 bases. Germline V gene sequence: CDR1 DFQATT, CDR2 SNEGSKA (reference sequence). J lost 8 bases, V lost 5 bases, and 3 bases had no gene match. The CDR3 length is 13 residues. The CDR3 coding sequence is TGCAGTGCTGCCGGGACAGGGGATTCACCCCTCCACTTT. This sequence encodes CSAAGTGDSPLHF.

The chain combines TRBV20-1 with TRBJ2-6, with D tentatively TRBD1 (6 bases). V lost 7 bases and J lost 4, with 14 bases in between. CDR1 and CDR2 from the germline V gene are DFQATT and SNEGSKA (reference sequence). CDR3 size: 14 residues. The CDR3 region has the DNA TGCAGTGTCACGAACAGGGCCGGGGCCAACGTCCTGACTTTC. This sequence encodes CSVTNRAGANVLTF.